The entry below gives a single T cell receptor (beta chain) sequence along with its context. Profiled with immunoSEQ multiplex PCR; TCRdb holds only in-frame clones, not every one. Here the sample spans a few hundred thousand clones, 90% to 95% being singletons. The data belong to a study of blood T cell repertoires in COVID-19. Overall study context: Samples of COVID-19 (acute and convalescent) were obtained from the United States, Italy and Spain.

Trimming took 7 bases from V and 1 from J, leaving 19 bases between them. Germline values: CDR1 MDHEN, CDR2 SYDVKM. This CDR3 contains 16 residues. This clonotype was sampled from a middle-aged woman who had been exposed to COVID-19. The rearrangement joins TRBV28 to TRBJ2-5; D is unresolved. Material: PBMCs or T cells enriched from blood (not recorded which). The CDR3 DNA sequence: TGTGCCAGCACCCCTCCATGGGCAGGCTTCCAAGAGACCCAGTACTTC. This translates into CASTPPWAGFQETQYF.